This T cell receptor (beta chain) was documented in a study of cytomegalovirus exposure and HLA in healthy donors (TCRdb year 2017). Study-level background: In an earlier analysis of approximately 640 of the donors, 250 to 300 Gb of sequence data and 100 million or so unique TCR beta sequences from 180 million or so T cells were reported. An early release that covered roughly 600 HLA-typed donors contained approximately 300 gigabases of sequencing data and 70 million to 100 million unique TCR sequences. Among the approximately 400 genotyped donors, around 79% belonged to the genetic ancestry cluster associated with self-reported Caucasian donors. The study aimed to test whether cataloging public T cell receptors could reveal signatures of past pathogen exposure. The study used immunosequencing to profile the T cell repertoires of about 670 subjects and linked those repertoires to cytomegalovirus serostatus. Besides the first cohort of 666 subjects, a separate validation cohort made up of 120 different subjects was used. High-throughput TCR immunosequencing, statistical association of individual TCRs with disease status, and machine learning were combined to predict cytomegalovirus infection status. A later analysis re-analyzed previously published TCR beta repertoires from approximately 670 donors and added high-resolution HLA genotyping to study TCR occurrence patterns. The later analysis used no new phenotypic data to find candidate immune exposures, relying instead on TCR beta sequences and their occurrence across donors. An earlier analysis of approximately 500 of the donors applied high-throughput TCR beta sequencing to assess whether each TCR beta V gene segment acted as functional or pseudogenic. Donor age, sex, ethnicity and CMV serostatus were compiled together with the repertoire data. A later genetic analysis used genome-wide SNP genotypes for about 55% of the 666 donors, treating that subset as a discovery cohort. All discovery cohort repertoires had been generated on a single sequencing platform. HLA typing covered class I and class II loci at four-digit resolution. Typing coverage varied by locus: about 620-630 donors for A, B, C, DRB1 and DQB1; around 560 for DQA1; over 600 for DPA1; some 470 for DPB1. Five DR-DQ haplotypes were handled as single units for association and clustering because linkage in the cohort was strong. Among almost 400 genotyped donors of the cohort, an average of approximately 240,000 unique TCR beta nucleotide sequences were sequenced per donor, around 18% of them non-productive. On the study overall, not on this receptor specifically: The study listed 150 to 200 TCR beta chains as associated with cytomegalovirus. Because HLA typing was unavailable for some donors at each locus, only the typed subset was used in association tests. Because the 87-base-pair reads could not distinguish some IMGT-functional V segments, including TRBV6-2 and TRBV6-3, those segments were excluded. Seventeen rarely observed V segments, including chromosome 9 orphons, were excluded from the earlier analysis of approximately 500 of the donors because counts were too low. In a later analysis, TCR association rates were found to vary across HLA loci, with the most associated TCRs seen for DRB1 alleles and the fewest for HLA-C alleles. In vitro tests confirmed that a few of the cytomegalovirus-associated TCR beta chains recognize cytomegalovirus antigens. According to a later analysis, parvovirus B19, influenza, CMV and Epstein-Barr virus appeared linked to several top co-occurrence clusters. A later genetic analysis associated a missense DCLRE1C variant with V-gene and J-gene trimming of TCR beta chains, and an independent cohort replicated the association. For the cohort, immune exposure information was limited to CMV serostatus. This cohort had only TCR beta chains sequenced, and the lack of alpha or paired-chain data limited which features could be detected. Linkage disequilibrium might explain the correlated functional status among segregating V segments, but an unknown experimental factor could not be ruled out. An earlier analysis of approximately 500 of the donors showed that most TCR beta V segments appeared in productive rearrangements either about 90% or about 30% of the time, which broadly matched IMGT annotations. Compared with equally common non-associated chains, HLA-associated TCR beta chains in a later analysis were more clonally expanded and had lower generation probabilities. While some public TCRs were present in many individuals, most TCR sequences turned up only very rarely across donors. The sequencing pipeline was judged likely to have produced a cluster of highly shared sequence variants as a technical artifact. A later analysis associated 16,951 TCR beta sequences with specific HLA alleles at a false discovery rate of 0.05. According to a later analysis, most CMV-associated TCR beta chains appeared to be HLA-restricted, and the HLA associations seemed to be driven largely by CMV exposure. It was suggested by the authors that the approach could potentially be generalized to other disease states and immunological phenotypes. Cytomegalovirus status was reported to be diagnosed by the classifier with high specificity and sensitivity in both the original and validation cohorts. According to a later genetic analysis, donors in an Asian-associated ancestry cluster had fewer N-insertions in productive TCRs than the approximately 700-donor mean. Roughly uniform sequencing depth across donors was assumed in presence/absence analyses, although this assumption may not hold. A further reported finding was that TCR beta sequences accurately predicted the HLA-A and HLA-B alleles for most subjects in the first cohort. Strong co-occurrence of HLA alleles, especially DR and DQ, made assigning TCR associations to individual alleles difficult.

Of note for this clone: Its antigen is still unknown. Base qualities are not provided; no much larger clone lies one nucleotide away.

Receptors were amplified or captured by the immunoSEQ multiplex PCR assay. The multiplex PCR relied on a mix of 60 forward primers for TCR Vbeta segments and 13 reverse primers for TCR Jbeta segments. A multiplex PCR assay on genomic DNA amplified the CDR3 region of rearranged TCR beta genes. The amplified TCR beta libraries were sequenced on the Illumina HiSeq System as 87-base-pair reads. As for the original processing: In a later analysis, tens of millions of unique TCR beta chains were counted across the 500 to 850 repertoires, and roughly 9.9 million of these chains were shared by at least two donors. Raw reads were error-corrected and collapsed into unique sequences with a nearest-neighbor algorithm that merged closely related sequences to remove PCR and sequencing errors. CDR3 sequences were aligned to IMGT reference sequences to assign V, D and J gene segments. For a sequence to be retained, a match of at least six nucleotides was required to both a V gene segment and a J gene segment. A rearrangement counted as productive if the CDR3 had no stop codons and remained in frame with V and J, and every other rearrangement counted as non-productive. CDR3 was defined according to IMGT convention as the region running from the second conserved V-encoded cysteine to the conserved J-encoded phenylalanine. In an earlier analysis of around 540 of the donors, sequences lacking an unambiguous match to a single V gene segment were excluded. An earlier analysis of about 590 of the donors classified V segments as functional when productive rearrangements were above 56.7% and as segregating when the standard deviation between donors was above 5%. To diagnose cytomegalovirus status from the catalog of TCR beta chain sequences, a statistical classification framework was built. In a later analysis, V and J genes were assigned by comparing TCR nucleotide sequences against IMGT/GENE-DB human TR gene sequences. In a later analysis, CDR3 sequences and most-parsimonious VDJ recombination scenarios were assigned using the TCRdist pipeline. A later analysis defined each TCR beta chain by its CDR3 amino acid sequence plus V-gene family, and excluded reads lacking a unique V-gene family. In a later analysis, 450 to 600 highly shared, low-generation-probability nucleotide sequences were removed to address suspected cross-contamination and a sequencing artifact. A later analysis calculated a clonal expansion index for each public chain from normalized within-repertoire ranks of inferred template counts. In a later analysis, generation probabilities were computed using a VDJ recombination model fitted to out-of-frame rearrangements, and the results were checked against IGoR. Hypergeometric tests were used in a later analysis to score TCR-TCR, TCR-HLA and TCR-CMV co-occurrence, with a repertoire-size bias correction applied to the TCR pairs. In a later analysis, false discovery rates were estimated by permuting HLA or CMV assignments 20 times. A later analysis grouped co-occurring TCRs with DBSCAN, adding TCRdist sequence similarity when clustering within HLA-allele-positive subsets. Co-occurrence clustering excluded repertoires with fewer than 30,000 or more than 120,000 public chains, plus five with anomalous nucleotide sharing. TCRdb's version of the immuneACCESS table is confined to in-frame rearrangements and falls short of the full clone set. An unresolved V gene accounts for under half of the shortfall where checked; the remainder is of unknown origin. The D gene and trimming were derived from the DNA, and the V and J assignments and clone size from that table. Recorded for this sample are over 150,000 clones; 84% of them occurred a single time. The ten largest clones take up roughly 5% of the sample.

Including cysteine and phenylalanine, the CDR3 has 14 amino acids. The entry retains the CDR3 DNA only, 42 bases that are in frame from base 1. V is cut by 7 bases and J by 8 bases, and the space between the germline ends is 20 bases. Sequences MDHEN (CDR1) and SYDVKM (CDR2) are obtained from the germline V gene. The cohort comprised around 700 healthy bone marrow donors. Cohort members were all nominally healthy when sampled, although unrecorded immune exposures were likely present. The donor tested CMV seronegative, placing the donor among the 350 or so seronegative members of the cohort. A peripheral blood sample was provided by each donor, and peripheral blood mononuclear cells were used for TCR beta sequencing. The Qiagen DNeasy Blood Extraction Kit was used to extract genomic DNA from the blood cell samples.

The sequenced sample was PBMCs. This sequence uses TRBV28 and TRBJ1-2; TRBD1 is a possible D gene, resting on 6 matching bases. The sequence came from a man aged 18 to 30 in good health and CMV-seronegative. CDR3 region: CASTSVGGAGGYTF. At the DNA level, the sequence is TGTGCCAGCACATCCGTAGGGGGGGCGGGCGGCTACACCTTC.